This paragraph covers one T cell receptor (beta chain) sequence. The CDR3 contains 15 residues. Trimming took 2 bases from V and 0 from J; bases not matched to a gene: 3. Germline V lookup: CDR1 SGHNT, CDR2 YYREEE (reference sequence). These data belong to a study of blood T cell repertoires in COVID-19. Generated by immunoSEQ multiplex PCR, the TCRdb table keeps only in-frame clones and is missing some. The sample yields under 100,000 clones, roughly 92% seen once. This receptor was taken from a woman between 55 and 75 years old with active COVID-19. This sequence joins TRBV5-4 and TRBJ1-1; 8 bases match TRBD1. The sequenced material came from peripheral blood. The CDR3 DNA reads as TGTGCCAGCAGCTTACCGGGACAGGTGAACACTGAAGCTTTCTTT. It specifies CASSLPGQVNTEAFF.